This T cell receptor (beta chain) originates from a study of molecular identifiers for immune sequencing clone quantification. Study-wide findings and caveats: Spiked Jurkat TCR RNA from one cell was reportedly detectable among some 930,000 naive cells.

CDR3 length equals 16 residues. Trimming removed 4 bases at V and 4 bases at J, with 19 bases between. From germline, CDR1 is SGHVS and CDR2 FNYEAQ. Naive CD8 sequencing libraries were generated from around 18,000 to 910,000 sorted cells, with 10%, 30% or 50% RNA as input. Using its own MiXCR run on the PCR reads, TCRdb lists one record per CDR3 protein. The table includes about 510,000 distinct CDR3 sequences, about 22% detected once. As concerns this clonotype: Its antigen is currently unknown.

Sequenced: naive CD8+ T cells from blood, with Jurkat cell RNA spiked in. The sample's subset: FACS-sorted CD8+CD4-CCR7+CD45RA+ naive T cells. This TCR was recovered from a human donor in good health. Some libraries in this study had Jurkat cell RNA spiked in. The rearrangement uses TRBV7-6 and TRBJ2-5; D might be TRBD2 (7 bases). The CDR3 coding sequence is TGTGCCAGCAGCTCCGAGGGGGGGGTTGGGCCAGAGACCCAGTACTTC. This codes for CASSSEGGVGPETQYF.